The 32 T cell receptor beta chains below all came from one sample that was sequenced in a study of T cell clusters in autoimmune cytopenias. Some 39,000 genome equivalents of blood DNA were amplified for TRB. One tube held mixed TRB-A and TRB-B primer pools for touch-down PCR. TCRdb reprocessed the multiplex PCR reads and stores each CDR3 protein as one record, lacking DNA. This sample lists about 6,000 distinct CDR3 sequences; its ten largest clones have about 19%. The source material was peripheral blood. The receptors derive from a human donor with an autoimmune cytopenia or autoimmune hepatitis (not recorded which).

By frequency, this clonotype is medium-sized. The V gene is TRBV12-3 or TRBV12-4, the J gene TRBJ1-6; TCRdb's D call, TRBD1, is unchecked because there is no DNA. The CDR3 is 13 amino acids. The CDR3 spells CASRQGLGTPLHF.

The gene calls are TRBV20-1 and TRBJ2-3; there is no DNA to check the TCRdb D call of TRBD2. Per the germline V gene, CDR1 is DFQATT and CDR2 is SNEGSKA (reference sequence). The CDR3 totals 16 residues. CDR3 protein: CSARDQGTSGTDTQYF.

Its frequency marks this clonotype as medium-sized. The chain carries TRBV6-5 and TRBJ2-7; there is no DNA to check the TCRdb D call of TRBD1. From germline, CDR1 is MNHEY and CDR2 SVGAGI. The CDR3 has 14 residues. The CDR3 loop is CASSYAGRFHEQYF.

This clonotype shows up as medium-sized by frequency. This chain joins TRBV5-4 and TRBJ2-5; absent DNA, TCRdb's TRBD1 call cannot be checked. In germline, CDR1 is SGHNT, CDR2 YYREEE (reference sequence). The CDR3 runs 14 residues. The CDR3 sequence is CASSLAGARETQYF.

The rearrangement joins TRBV6-2 or TRBV6-3 to TRBJ1-5. Germline V gene lookup returns CDR1 MNHEY and CDR2 SVGEGT. CDR3 size: 14 residues. This CDR3 reads CASQPAYSNQPQHF.

By frequency, this clonotype registers medium-sized. This CDR3 is CATSWGGESTDTQYF. The chain combines TRBV27 with TRBJ2-3; TCRdb proposes TRBD1, but this gene call is untestable without DNA. Per the germline V gene, CDR1 is MNHEY and CDR2 is SMNVEV (reference sequence). This CDR3 is built from 15 residues.

This chain joins TRBV5-1 and TRBJ2-1; absent DNA, TCRdb's TRBD1 call cannot be checked. Germline assignment: CDR1 SGHRS and CDR2 YFSETQ. CDR3 length: 12 residues. CDR3 region: CASSPRGAEQFF.

This clonotype is classed as medium-sized by frequency. CDR3 in amino acids: CSVEQNIYGYTF. This chain joins TRBV29-1 and TRBJ1-2. Germline lookup yields CDR1 SQVTM and CDR2 ANQGSEA. There are 12 residues in the CDR3.

V is TRBV12-3 or TRBV12-4 and J is TRBJ1-1; lacking DNA, the TRBD1 call made by TCRdb goes unchecked. This CDR3 contains 15 residues. CDR3 sequence: CASTIQGGRSTEAFF.

The chain couples TRBV12-3 or TRBV12-4 to TRBJ1-5. The CDR3 loop spans 14 amino acids. CDR3 region: CASSEGRSNQPQHF.

The gene calls are TRBV7-2 and TRBJ1-6; TCRdb lists TRBD1, though no DNA is available to test this call. The CDR3 covers 15 residues. Germline lookup yields CDR1 SGHTA and CDR2 FQGNSA. The CDR3: CASSFFRGRDSPLHF.

The chain links TRBV15 to TRBJ1-3. Per germline, CDR1 LNHNV and CDR2 YYDKDF (reference sequence). The CDR3 extends over 16 amino acids. The CDR3 loop reads CATSRDPEGGRNTIYF.

This chain's CDR3 is CAWGSFYEQYF. V gene TRBV30 combines with J gene TRBJ2-7. CDR1 and CDR2 (germline): GTSNPN, SVGIG (reference sequence). This CDR3 has 11 amino acids.

This rearrangement joins TRBV4-2 to TRBJ2-1. In germline, CDR1 is LGHNA, CDR2 YNFKEQ. There are 14 residues in the CDR3. CDR3 in amino acids: CASSQDRRRNEQFF.

The chain links TRBV18 to TRBJ1-1; TCRdb's D call of TRBD1 is untestable without DNA. CDR1 is KGHSH and CDR2 is LQKENI in the germline V gene. The CDR3 sequence is 12 residues long. The CDR3 sequence is CASSPGGAEAFF.

The chain carries TRBV20-1 and TRBJ2-1. The germline gives CDR1 DFQATT, CDR2 SNEGSKA (reference sequence). CDR3 length: 12 amino acids. The CDR3 reads CSARGTYNEQFF.

The genes are TRBV11-3 and TRBJ2-5. This CDR3 contains 12 residues. CDR1 SGHNT and CDR2 YENEEA come from the germline V gene. Here the CDR3 reads CASSSPYETQYF.

In terms of frequency, this clonotype is medium-sized. The chain couples TRBV19 to TRBJ2-1; TCRdb's assignment of TRBD2 cannot be checked, as there is no DNA. CDR3 length: 15 amino acids. In germline, CDR1 is LNHDA, CDR2 SQIVND (reference sequence). The chain's CDR3 is CASNPGLAGAAEQFF.

This clonotype is labeled medium-sized based on frequency. The chain recombines TRBV13 with TRBJ2-2. This CDR3 has 15 amino acids. The V gene's germline CDR1 is PRHDT and CDR2 FYEKMQ (reference sequence). The CDR3 sequence: CASSPDVQITGELFF. Full variable domain (missing parts from reference TRBV13 and TRBJ2-2): AAGVIQSPRHLIKEKRETATLKCYPIPRHDTVYWYQQGPGQDPQFLISFYEKMQSDKGSIPDRFSAQQFSDYHSELNMSSLELGDSALYFCASSPDVQITGELFFGEGSRLTVL.

The CDR3 reads CASRGRLAVNTEAFF. The chain carries TRBV27 and TRBJ1-1; TCRdb's D call, TRBD1, is unchecked because there is no DNA. CDR3 size: 15 residues. In germline, CDR1 is MNHEY, CDR2 SMNVEV (reference sequence).

This clonotype is labeled medium-sized based on frequency. V and J are TRBV6-5 and TRBJ2-3. The germline V gene encodes CDR1 MNHEY and CDR2 SVGAGI. The CDR3 consists of 17 residues. This chain's CDR3 is CASSYSPNGVEADTQYF.

The chain uses TRBV5-5 and TRBJ2-7; the D call of TRBD1 rests on TCRdb alone, since no DNA is present to check it. The CDR3 is 14 residues long. CDR1 is SGHKS, CDR2 YYEKEE, per germline (reference sequence). This CDR3 reads CASSQGLGSYEQYF. Together with reference TRBV5-5 and TRBJ2-7, the CDR3 gives the full variable domain: DAGVTQSPTHLIKTRGQQVTLRCSPISGHKSVSWYQQVLGQGPQFIFQYYEKEERGRGNFPDRFSARQFPNYSSELNVNALLLGDSALYLCASSQGLGSYEQYFGPGTRLTVT.

This clonotype registers medium-sized by frequency. CDR3 loop: CASSSQGGLVTNEQFF. The chain combines TRBV11-3 with TRBJ2-1; the TRBD1 assignment by TCRdb is unverifiable without DNA. CDR1 is SGHNT, CDR2 YENEEA, per germline. The CDR3 has 16 amino acids.

The chain links TRBV20-1 to TRBJ2-2; the TRBD2 assignment by TCRdb is unverifiable without DNA. The CDR3 is 17 amino acids. Germline V gene sequence: CDR1 DFQATT, CDR2 SNEGSKA (reference sequence). The CDR3 reads CSARAGLAGANTGELFF.

This clonotype counts as medium-sized by frequency. V usage is TRBV19 and J usage is TRBJ1-2; without DNA, the TCRdb call of TRBD1 cannot be checked. This CDR3 spans 12 amino acids. The germline V gene encodes CDR1 LNHDA and CDR2 SQIVND (reference sequence). CDR3 sequence: CASTQGSYGYTF.

This clonotype is identified as medium-sized from frequency. This chain uses TRBV19 with TRBJ2-7; TCRdb's assignment of TRBD1 cannot be checked, as there is no DNA. Germline V lookup: CDR1 LNHDA, CDR2 SQIVND (reference sequence). This CDR3 is 15 amino acids long. The CDR3 spells CASSPQTGGNYEQYF.

The J gene is TRBJ2-5, the V gene TRBV7-2; the TCRdb D gene call, TRBD1, has no DNA to confirm it. The CDR3 sequence is 14 residues long. The V gene's germline CDR1 is SGHTA and CDR2 FQGNSA. CDR3 sequence: CASSLGSAGETQYF.

The rearrangement joins TRBV6-1 to TRBJ2-7; there is no DNA to check the TCRdb D call of TRBD2. Germline CDR1 reads MNHNS; CDR2 reads SASEGT. The CDR3 runs 19 residues. The CDR3 is CASSPSSRLAGGQTNEQFF.

This clonotype ranks as medium-sized in terms of frequency. V is TRBV5-4 and J is TRBJ1-1; TCRdb proposes TRBD1, but this gene call is untestable without DNA. Per the germline V gene, CDR1 is SGHNT and CDR2 is YYREEE (reference sequence). CDR3 size: 16 residues. The CDR3 loop is CASSLGGQGSNTEAFF.

This clonotype is medium-sized by frequency. The gene calls are TRBV27 and TRBJ2-7; TCRdb gives TRBD1 as the D gene, but with no DNA this cannot be confirmed. This CDR3 is built from 15 residues. Germline V lookup: CDR1 MNHEY, CDR2 SMNVEV (reference sequence). This CDR3 is CASSLAGEISYEQYF.

The rearrangement joins TRBV12-3 or TRBV12-4 to TRBJ2-5; TCRdb designates TRBD1, a call that cannot be tested without DNA. The CDR3 is made up of 19 amino acids. CDR3: CASSERLGQPFQYQETQYF.

V usage is TRBV6-1 and J usage is TRBJ2-1; TCRdb names TRBD1, which stays unverified in the absence of DNA. There are 15 residues in the CDR3. Germline CDR1 is MNHNS and CDR2 is SASEGT. The CDR3 region is CASSEPGGATNEQFF.